The clone carrying this TCR beta chain was recorded only once. The antigen is undetermined. This specimen belongs to a study of shared clonotypes between healthy human individuals. The wider study: Donors were two women and three men aged 18 to 49.

The germline V gene has CDR1 MGHRA and CDR2 YSYEKL. The CDR3 runs 20 residues. V was shortened by 0 bases and J by 0 bases, with 21 bases between the two germline ends. Findings of the study overall: Of the naive CD4 clonotypes, around 5% were shared across a handful of donors. Compared with memory subsets, naive subsets generally had larger estimated richness.

Data came from immunoSEQ multiplex PCR; TCRdb stores just in-frame clones and leaves some out. The top ten clones hold over 1.3% of a sample with about 960,000 clones, 60% to 85% of them seen once. The clonotype was recovered from a young man in good health. The material sequenced was memory CD4+ T cells sorted from blood. Subset described: CD45RA-negative fraction. V usage is TRBV4-1 and J usage is TRBJ2-4, with D possibly called TRBD1 or TRBD2 (5 bases each). The CDR3 sequence is CASSQDPTAYPGTAKNIQYF. CDR3 coding DNA: TGCGCCAGCAGCCAAGATCCTACCGCTTACCCGGGGACAGCCAAAAACATTCAGTACTTC.